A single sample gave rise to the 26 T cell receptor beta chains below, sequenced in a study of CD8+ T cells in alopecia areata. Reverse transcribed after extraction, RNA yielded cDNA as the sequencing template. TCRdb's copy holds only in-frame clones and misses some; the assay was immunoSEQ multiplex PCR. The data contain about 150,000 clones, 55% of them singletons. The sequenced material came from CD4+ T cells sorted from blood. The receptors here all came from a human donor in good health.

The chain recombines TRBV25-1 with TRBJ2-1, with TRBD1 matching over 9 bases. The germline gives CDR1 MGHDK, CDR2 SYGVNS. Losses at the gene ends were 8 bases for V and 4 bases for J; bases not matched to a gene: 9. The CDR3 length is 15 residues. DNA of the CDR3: TGTGCCAGCCAAAACGCCGGGACAGGGTACAATGAGCAGTTCTTC. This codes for CASQNAGTGYNEQFF.

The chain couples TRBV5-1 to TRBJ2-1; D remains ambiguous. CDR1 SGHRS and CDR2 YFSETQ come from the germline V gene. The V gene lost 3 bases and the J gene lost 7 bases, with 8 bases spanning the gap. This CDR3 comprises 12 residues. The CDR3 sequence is CASSSPRNEQFF. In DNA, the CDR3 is TGCGCCAGCAGCTCGCCCCGAAATGAGCAGTTCTTC. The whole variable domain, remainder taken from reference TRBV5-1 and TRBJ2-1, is KAGVTQTPRYLIKTRGQQVTLSCSPISGHRSVSWYQQTPGQGLQFLFEYFSETQRNKGNFPGRFSGRQFSNSRSEMNVSTLELGDSALYLCASSSPRNEQFFGPGTRLTVL.

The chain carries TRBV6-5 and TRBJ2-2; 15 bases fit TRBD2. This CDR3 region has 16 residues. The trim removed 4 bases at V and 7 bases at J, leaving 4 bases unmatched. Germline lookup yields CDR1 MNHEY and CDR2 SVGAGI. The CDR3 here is CASSWGLAGGGGELFF. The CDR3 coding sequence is TGTGCCAGCAGTTGGGGACTAGCGGGAGGTGGCGGGGAGCTGTTTTTT.

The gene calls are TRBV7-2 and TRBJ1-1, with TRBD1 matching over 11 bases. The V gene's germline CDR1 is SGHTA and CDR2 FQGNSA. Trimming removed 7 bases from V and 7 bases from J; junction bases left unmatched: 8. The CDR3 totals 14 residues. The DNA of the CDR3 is TGTGCCAGCACCCGGGACAGGGGGTTTAATGAAGCTTTCTTT. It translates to CASTRDRGFNEAFF.

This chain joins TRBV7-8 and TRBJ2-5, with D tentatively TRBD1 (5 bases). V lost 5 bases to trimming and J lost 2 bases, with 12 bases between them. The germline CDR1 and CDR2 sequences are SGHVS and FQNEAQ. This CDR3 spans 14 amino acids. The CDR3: CASSGRQIQETQYF. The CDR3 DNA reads TGTGCCAGCAGCGGCCGACAGATACAAGAGACCCAGTACTTC.

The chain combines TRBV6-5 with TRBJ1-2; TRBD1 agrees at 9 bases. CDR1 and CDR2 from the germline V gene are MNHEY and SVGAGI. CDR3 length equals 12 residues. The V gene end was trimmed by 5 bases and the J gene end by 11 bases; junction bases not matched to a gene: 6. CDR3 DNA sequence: TGTGCCAGCAGTCATGGGACAGGGCGATACACCTTC. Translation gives CASSHGTGRYTF.

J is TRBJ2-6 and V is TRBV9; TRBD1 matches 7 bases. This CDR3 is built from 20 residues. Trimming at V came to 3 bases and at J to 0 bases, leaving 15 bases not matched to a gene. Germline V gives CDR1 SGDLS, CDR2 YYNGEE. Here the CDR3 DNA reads TGTGCCAGCAGCGGTAAACCGAGGGGGCAGGAAACCTCTGGGGCCAACGTCCTGACTTTC. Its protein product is CASSGKPRGQETSGANVLTF.

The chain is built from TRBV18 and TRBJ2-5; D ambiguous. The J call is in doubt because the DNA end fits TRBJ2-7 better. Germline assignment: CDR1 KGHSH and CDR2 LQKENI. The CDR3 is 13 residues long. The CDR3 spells CASSPPSTYEQYF. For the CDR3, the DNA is TGTGCCAGCTCACCACCTTCCACATACGAGCAGTACTTC.

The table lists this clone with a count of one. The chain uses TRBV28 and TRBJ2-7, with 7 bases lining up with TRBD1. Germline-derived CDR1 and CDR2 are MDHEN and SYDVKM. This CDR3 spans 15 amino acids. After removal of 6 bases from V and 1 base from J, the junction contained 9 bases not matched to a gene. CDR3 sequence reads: CASSPIRDRSYEQYF. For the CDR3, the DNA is TGTGCCAGCAGCCCAATCCGGGACAGATCCTACGAGCAGTACTTC.

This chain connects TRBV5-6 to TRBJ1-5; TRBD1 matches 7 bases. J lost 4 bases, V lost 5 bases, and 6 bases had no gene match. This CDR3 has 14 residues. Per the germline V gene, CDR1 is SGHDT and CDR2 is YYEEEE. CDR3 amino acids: CASSRTGPNQPQHF. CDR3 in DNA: TGTGCCAGCAGTCGGACAGGCCCAAATCAGCCCCAGCATTTT.

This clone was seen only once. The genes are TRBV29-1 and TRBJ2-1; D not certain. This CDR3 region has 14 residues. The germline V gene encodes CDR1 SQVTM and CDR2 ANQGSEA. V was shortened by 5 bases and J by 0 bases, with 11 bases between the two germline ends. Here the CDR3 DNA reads TGCAGCGTTCGTCGACTGGGCTCCTACAATGAGCAGTTCTTC. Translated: CSVRRLGSYNEQFF.

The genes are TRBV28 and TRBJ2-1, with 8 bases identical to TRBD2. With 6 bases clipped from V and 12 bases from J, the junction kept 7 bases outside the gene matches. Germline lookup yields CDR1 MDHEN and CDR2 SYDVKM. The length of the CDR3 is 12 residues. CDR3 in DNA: TGTGCCAGCAGAACGGGAGGGTCCGTGCAGTTCTTC. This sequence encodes CASRTGGSVQFF.

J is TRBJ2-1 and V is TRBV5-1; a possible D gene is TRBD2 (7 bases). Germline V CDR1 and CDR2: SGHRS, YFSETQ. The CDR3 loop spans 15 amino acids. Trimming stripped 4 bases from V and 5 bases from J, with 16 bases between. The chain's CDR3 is CASSPRGAGDNEQFF. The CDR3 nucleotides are TGCGCCAGCAGCCCCCGGGGGGCAGGAGACAATGAGCAGTTCTTC.

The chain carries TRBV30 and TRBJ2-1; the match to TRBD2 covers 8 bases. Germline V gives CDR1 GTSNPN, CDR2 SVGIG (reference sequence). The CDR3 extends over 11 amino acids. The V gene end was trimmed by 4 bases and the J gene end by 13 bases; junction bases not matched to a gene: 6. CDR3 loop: CAWIGTRKQFF. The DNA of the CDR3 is TGTGCCTGGATCGGGACTAGGAAACAGTTCTTC.

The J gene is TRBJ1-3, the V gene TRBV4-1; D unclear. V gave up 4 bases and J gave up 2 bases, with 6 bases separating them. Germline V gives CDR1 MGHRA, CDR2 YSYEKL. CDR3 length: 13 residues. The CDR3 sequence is CASSPPAGNTIYF. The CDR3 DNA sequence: TGCGCCAGCAGCCCCCCCGCTGGAAACACCATATATTTT.

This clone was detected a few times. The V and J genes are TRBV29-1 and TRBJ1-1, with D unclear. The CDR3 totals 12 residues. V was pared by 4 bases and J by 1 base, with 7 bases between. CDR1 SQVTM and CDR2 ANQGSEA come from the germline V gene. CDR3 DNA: TGCAGCGTTGGTCACGCGAACACTGAAGCTTTCTTT. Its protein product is CSVGHANTEAFF.

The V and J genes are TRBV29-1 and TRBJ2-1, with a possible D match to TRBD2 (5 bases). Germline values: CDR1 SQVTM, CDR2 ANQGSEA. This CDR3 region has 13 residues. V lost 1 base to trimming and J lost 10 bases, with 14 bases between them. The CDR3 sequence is CSVEGTPRAEQFF. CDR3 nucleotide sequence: TGCAGCGTTGAAGGGACGCCGAGGGCCGAGCAGTTCTTC.

In nucleotides, the CDR3 is TGTGCCAGCAGCCGCTCGGGACTGGAGATAGGATTTCACTATGGCTACACCTTC. The encoded protein is CASSRSGLEIGFHYGYTF. The gene calls are TRBV14 and TRBJ1-2; D may be TRBD1 (5 bases). Deletions cut 4 bases from V and 3 bases from J, with 24 bases between. CDR3 length: 18 residues. Germline V gives CDR1 SGHDN, CDR2 FVKESK.

The DNA for the CDR3 is TGCAGCGCTCGGAGGACTAATGAAAAACTGTTTTTT. Its protein is CSARRTNEKLFF. J is TRBJ1-4 and V is TRBV29-1; no clear D. Germline values: CDR1 SQVTM, CDR2 ANQGSEA. Trimming removed 7 bases at V and 2 bases at J, with 8 bases between. The CDR3 spans 12 residues.

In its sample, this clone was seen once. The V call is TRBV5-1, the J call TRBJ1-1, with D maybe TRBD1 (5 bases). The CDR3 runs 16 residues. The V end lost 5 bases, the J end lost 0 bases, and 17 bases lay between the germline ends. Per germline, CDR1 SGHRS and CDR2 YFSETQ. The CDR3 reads CASRTDVRGLNTEAFF. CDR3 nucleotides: TGCGCCAGCAGGACAGACGTTCGGGGCTTGAACACTGAAGCTTTCTTT.

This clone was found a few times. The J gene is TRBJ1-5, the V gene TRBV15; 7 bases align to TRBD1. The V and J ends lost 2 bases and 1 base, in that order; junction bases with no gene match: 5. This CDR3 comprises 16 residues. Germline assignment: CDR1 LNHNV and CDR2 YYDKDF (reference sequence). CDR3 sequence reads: CATSRSRGGSNQPQHF. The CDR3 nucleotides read TGTGCCACCAGCAGATCCAGGGGGGGGAGCAATCAGCCCCAGCATTTT.

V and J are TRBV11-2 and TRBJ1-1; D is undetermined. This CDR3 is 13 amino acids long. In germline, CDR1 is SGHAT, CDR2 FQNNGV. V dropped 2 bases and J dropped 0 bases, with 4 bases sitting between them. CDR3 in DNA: TGTGCCAGCAGCTTATGGGTGAACACTGAAGCTTTCTTT. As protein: CASSLWVNTEAFF.

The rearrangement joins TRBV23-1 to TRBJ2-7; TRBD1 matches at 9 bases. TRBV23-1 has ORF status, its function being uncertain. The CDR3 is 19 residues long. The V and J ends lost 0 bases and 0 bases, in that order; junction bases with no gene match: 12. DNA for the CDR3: TGCGCCAGCAGTCAATCGTTTCGATACCCGGGACAGGGCTCCTACGAGCAGTACTTC. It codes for CASSQSFRYPGQGSYEQYF.

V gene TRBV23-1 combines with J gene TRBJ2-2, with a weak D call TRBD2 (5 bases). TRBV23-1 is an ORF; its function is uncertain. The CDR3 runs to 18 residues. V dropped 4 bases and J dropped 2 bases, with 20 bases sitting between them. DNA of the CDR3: TGCGCCAGCAGTCCGAAGCGGAGAGGCGGCTCTAACACCGGGGAGCTGTTTTTT. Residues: CASSPKRRGGSNTGELFF.

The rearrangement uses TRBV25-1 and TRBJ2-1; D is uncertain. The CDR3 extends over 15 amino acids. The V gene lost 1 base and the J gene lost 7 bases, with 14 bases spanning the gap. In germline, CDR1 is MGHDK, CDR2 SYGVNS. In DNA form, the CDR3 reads TGTGCCAGCAGTGAATCAGTCCCCTCTAGGAATGAGCAGTTCTTC. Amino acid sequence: CASSESVPSRNEQFF.

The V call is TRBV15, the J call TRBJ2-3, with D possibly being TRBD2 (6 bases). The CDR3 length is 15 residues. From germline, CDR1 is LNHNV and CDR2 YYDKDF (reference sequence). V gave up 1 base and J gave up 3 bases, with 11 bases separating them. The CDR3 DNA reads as TGTGCCACCAGCAGAGCTGAGGGAGGAACAGATACGCAGTATTTT. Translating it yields CATSRAEGGTDTQYF. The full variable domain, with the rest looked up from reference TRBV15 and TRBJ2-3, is DAMVIQNPRYQVTQFGKPVTLSCSQTLNHNVMYWYQQKSSQAPKLLFHYYDKDFNNEADTPDNFQSRRPNTSFCFLDIRSPGLGDTAMYLCATSRAEGGTDTQYFGPGTRLTVL.